The present TCR beta chain was sequenced within a study of blood T cell repertoires in COVID-19 (dated by TCRdb to the early 2020s). Regarding the research as a whole: Samples covering the acute and convalescent phases of COVID-19 were provided by collaborators in the United States, Italy and Spain. The prospective study material was composed of cDNA or gDNA derived from T cells, B-cell-depleted T cells, or PBMCs. Subjects who had been exposed to COVID-19, were actively infected with it, or had recovered from it provided the deeply sampled blood TCRbeta repertoires that made up the dataset. The repertoires were released in a freely available public database meant as a resource for research on the immune response to SARS-CoV-2. The samples were drawn from two sources: the first 160 participants of the ongoing ImmuneRACE study, and over 1,000 subjects contributed by 6 global collaborators. Nearly every sample came with metadata listing a de-identified subject ID, COVID-19 status, age in years and sex. Where available, HLA class I and class II types were taken from metadata supplied by the sample provider and were not determined by assay-based typing. Results and caveats for the whole study, not just this receptor: The amount of clinical and demographic metadata varied by source and participant and was provided uncurated.

A note on this clone: There is no known antigen for this receptor. The record has no base qualities; no much larger clone is one base away.

Whole blood was collected in K2EDTA tubes by collaborating institutions according to the institutions' own protocols. For TCRbeta analysis, collaborator samples were shipped as frozen whole blood, as isolated PBMCs, or as DNA extracted from either sample type. The immunoSEQ Assay, a bias-controlled multiplex PCR, was used to amplify TCRbeta CDR3 regions from genomic DNA. The authors processed their data as follows. Nucleated cell counts per sample were estimated from amplification of reference gene primers within the assay. To quantify the absolute abundance of each unique TCRbeta CDR3 rearrangement, sequence reads were collapsed and filtered. Productive Simpson clonality was computed per sample as the square root of Simpson's diversity index over productive rearrangements. As stored in TCRdb, this immuneACCESS dataset retains in-frame rearrangements with V and J assigned. A fraction of the clones does not appear; measured against another copy, unresolved V genes explain less than half of the discrepancy, and the remainder lacks a known reason. V and J calls and clone size come straight from that table; D and trimming were deduced from the DNA. For this sample there are about 200,000 clones; over 75% appear just once. 4% to 5.5% of the sample belongs to the ten largest clones.

The germline ends are 11 bases apart after V is trimmed by 1 base and J by 4 bases. From cysteine to phenylalanine, the CDR3 is 15 amino acids long. The entry retains the CDR3 DNA only, 45 bases that are in frame from base 1. Looking up the germline V gene (reference sequence) yields CDR1 LNHNV and CDR2 YYDKDF. The rearrangement joined TRBV15 to TRBJ1-3; the D gene is unclear. This receptor was taken from a human donor in a cohort sampled during active COVID-19. What was sequenced was peripheral blood. CDR3 loop: CATSRVLRGGNTIYF. The bases are TGTGCCACCAGCAGAGTCCTTCGAGGAGGAAACACCATATATTTT.